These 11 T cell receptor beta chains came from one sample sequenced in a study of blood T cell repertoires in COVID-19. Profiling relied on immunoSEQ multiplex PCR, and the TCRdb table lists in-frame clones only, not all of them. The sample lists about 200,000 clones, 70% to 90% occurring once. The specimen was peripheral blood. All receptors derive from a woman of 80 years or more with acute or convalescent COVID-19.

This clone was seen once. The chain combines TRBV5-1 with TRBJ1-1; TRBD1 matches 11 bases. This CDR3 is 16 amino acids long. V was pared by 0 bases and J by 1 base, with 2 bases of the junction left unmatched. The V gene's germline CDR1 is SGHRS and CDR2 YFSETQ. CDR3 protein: CASSLAGTGGNTEAFF. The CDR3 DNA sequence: TGCGCCAGCAGCTTGGCAGGGACAGGGGGGAACACTGAAGCTTTCTTT.

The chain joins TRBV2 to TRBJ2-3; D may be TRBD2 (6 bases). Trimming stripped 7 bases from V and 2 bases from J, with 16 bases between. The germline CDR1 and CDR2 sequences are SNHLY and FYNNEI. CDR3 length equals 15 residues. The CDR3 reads CASNGGLLITDTQYF. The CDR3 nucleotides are TGTGCCAGCAATGGAGGACTACTCATCACAGATACGCAGTATTTT.

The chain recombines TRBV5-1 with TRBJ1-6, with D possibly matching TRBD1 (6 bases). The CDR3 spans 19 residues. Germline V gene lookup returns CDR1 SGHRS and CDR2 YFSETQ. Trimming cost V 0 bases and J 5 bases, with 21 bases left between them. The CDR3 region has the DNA TGCGCCAGCAGCTTGGCCGTTACGTTGGGGGCGCAAAATAATTCACCCCTCCACTTT. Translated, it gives CASSLAVTLGAQNNSPLHF.

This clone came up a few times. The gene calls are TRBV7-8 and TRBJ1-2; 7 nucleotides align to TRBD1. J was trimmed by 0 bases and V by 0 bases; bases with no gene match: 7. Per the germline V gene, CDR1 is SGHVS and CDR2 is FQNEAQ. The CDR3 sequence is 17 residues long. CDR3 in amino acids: CASSLAFGQAANYGYTF. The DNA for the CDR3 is TGTGCCAGCAGCTTAGCCTTCGGACAGGCAGCTAACTATGGCTACACCTTC.

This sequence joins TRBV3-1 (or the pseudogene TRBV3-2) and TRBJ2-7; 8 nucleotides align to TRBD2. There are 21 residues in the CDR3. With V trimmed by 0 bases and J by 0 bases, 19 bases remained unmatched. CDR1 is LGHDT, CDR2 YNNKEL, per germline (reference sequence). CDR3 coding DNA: TGTGCCAGCAGCCAAGATTACTCGGGTAGCGGGATGTTAGGGAACTCCTACGAGCAGTACTTC. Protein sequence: CASSQDYSGSGMLGNSYEQYF.

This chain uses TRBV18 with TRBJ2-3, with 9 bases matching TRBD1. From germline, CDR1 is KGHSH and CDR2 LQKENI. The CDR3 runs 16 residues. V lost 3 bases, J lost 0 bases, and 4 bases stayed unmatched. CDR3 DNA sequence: TGTGCCAGCTCACCTATGACAGGGGGTAGCACAGATACGCAGTATTTT. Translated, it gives CASSPMTGGSTDTQYF. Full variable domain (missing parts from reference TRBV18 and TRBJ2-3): NAGVMQNPRHLVRRRGQEARLRCSPMKGHSHVYWYRQLPEEGLKFMVYLQKENIIDESGMPKERFSAEFPKEGPSILRIQQVVRGDSAAYFCASSPMTGGSTDTQYFGPGTRLTVL.

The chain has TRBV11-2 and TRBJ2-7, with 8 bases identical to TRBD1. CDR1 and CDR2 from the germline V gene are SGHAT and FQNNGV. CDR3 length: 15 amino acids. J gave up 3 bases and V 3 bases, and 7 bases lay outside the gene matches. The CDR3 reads CASSFPRQGNYEQYF. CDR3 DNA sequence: TGTGCCAGCAGCTTCCCCAGACAGGGGAACTACGAGCAGTACTTC.

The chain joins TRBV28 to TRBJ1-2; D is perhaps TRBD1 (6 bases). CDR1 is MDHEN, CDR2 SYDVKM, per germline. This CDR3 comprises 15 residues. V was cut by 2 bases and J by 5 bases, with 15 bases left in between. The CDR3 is CASSLAGGEGYGYTF. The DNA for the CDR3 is TGTGCCAGCAGTTTAGCTGGGGGCGAGGGTTATGGCTACACCTTC.

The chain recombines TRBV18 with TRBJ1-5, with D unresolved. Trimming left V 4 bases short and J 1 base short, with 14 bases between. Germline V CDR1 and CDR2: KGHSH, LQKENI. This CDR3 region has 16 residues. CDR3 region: CASSQATPNSNQPQHF. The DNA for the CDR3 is TGTGCCAGCTCACAAGCGACTCCGAACAGCAATCAGCCCCAGCATTTT.

The CDR3 loop reads CASSFTGRGGSTETQYF. The CDR3 region has the DNA TGTGCCAGCAGTTTCACCGGACGCGGGGGGAGTACGGAGACCCAGTACTTC. The J gene is TRBJ2-5, the V gene TRBV27, with TRBD2 matching over 8 bases. V lost 3 bases to trimming and J lost 5 bases; unmatched junction nucleotides: 14. Germline V gene data show CDR1 as MNHEY and CDR2 as SMNVEV (reference sequence). The CDR3 sequence is 17 residues long.

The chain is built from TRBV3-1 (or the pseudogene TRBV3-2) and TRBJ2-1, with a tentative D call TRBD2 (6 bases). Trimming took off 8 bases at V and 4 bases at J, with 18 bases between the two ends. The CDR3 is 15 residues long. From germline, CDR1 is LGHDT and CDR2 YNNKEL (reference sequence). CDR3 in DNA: TGTGCCAGCGAGACTTCGGGAGTGGAGTACAATGAGCAGTTCTTC. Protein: CASETSGVEYNEQFF.